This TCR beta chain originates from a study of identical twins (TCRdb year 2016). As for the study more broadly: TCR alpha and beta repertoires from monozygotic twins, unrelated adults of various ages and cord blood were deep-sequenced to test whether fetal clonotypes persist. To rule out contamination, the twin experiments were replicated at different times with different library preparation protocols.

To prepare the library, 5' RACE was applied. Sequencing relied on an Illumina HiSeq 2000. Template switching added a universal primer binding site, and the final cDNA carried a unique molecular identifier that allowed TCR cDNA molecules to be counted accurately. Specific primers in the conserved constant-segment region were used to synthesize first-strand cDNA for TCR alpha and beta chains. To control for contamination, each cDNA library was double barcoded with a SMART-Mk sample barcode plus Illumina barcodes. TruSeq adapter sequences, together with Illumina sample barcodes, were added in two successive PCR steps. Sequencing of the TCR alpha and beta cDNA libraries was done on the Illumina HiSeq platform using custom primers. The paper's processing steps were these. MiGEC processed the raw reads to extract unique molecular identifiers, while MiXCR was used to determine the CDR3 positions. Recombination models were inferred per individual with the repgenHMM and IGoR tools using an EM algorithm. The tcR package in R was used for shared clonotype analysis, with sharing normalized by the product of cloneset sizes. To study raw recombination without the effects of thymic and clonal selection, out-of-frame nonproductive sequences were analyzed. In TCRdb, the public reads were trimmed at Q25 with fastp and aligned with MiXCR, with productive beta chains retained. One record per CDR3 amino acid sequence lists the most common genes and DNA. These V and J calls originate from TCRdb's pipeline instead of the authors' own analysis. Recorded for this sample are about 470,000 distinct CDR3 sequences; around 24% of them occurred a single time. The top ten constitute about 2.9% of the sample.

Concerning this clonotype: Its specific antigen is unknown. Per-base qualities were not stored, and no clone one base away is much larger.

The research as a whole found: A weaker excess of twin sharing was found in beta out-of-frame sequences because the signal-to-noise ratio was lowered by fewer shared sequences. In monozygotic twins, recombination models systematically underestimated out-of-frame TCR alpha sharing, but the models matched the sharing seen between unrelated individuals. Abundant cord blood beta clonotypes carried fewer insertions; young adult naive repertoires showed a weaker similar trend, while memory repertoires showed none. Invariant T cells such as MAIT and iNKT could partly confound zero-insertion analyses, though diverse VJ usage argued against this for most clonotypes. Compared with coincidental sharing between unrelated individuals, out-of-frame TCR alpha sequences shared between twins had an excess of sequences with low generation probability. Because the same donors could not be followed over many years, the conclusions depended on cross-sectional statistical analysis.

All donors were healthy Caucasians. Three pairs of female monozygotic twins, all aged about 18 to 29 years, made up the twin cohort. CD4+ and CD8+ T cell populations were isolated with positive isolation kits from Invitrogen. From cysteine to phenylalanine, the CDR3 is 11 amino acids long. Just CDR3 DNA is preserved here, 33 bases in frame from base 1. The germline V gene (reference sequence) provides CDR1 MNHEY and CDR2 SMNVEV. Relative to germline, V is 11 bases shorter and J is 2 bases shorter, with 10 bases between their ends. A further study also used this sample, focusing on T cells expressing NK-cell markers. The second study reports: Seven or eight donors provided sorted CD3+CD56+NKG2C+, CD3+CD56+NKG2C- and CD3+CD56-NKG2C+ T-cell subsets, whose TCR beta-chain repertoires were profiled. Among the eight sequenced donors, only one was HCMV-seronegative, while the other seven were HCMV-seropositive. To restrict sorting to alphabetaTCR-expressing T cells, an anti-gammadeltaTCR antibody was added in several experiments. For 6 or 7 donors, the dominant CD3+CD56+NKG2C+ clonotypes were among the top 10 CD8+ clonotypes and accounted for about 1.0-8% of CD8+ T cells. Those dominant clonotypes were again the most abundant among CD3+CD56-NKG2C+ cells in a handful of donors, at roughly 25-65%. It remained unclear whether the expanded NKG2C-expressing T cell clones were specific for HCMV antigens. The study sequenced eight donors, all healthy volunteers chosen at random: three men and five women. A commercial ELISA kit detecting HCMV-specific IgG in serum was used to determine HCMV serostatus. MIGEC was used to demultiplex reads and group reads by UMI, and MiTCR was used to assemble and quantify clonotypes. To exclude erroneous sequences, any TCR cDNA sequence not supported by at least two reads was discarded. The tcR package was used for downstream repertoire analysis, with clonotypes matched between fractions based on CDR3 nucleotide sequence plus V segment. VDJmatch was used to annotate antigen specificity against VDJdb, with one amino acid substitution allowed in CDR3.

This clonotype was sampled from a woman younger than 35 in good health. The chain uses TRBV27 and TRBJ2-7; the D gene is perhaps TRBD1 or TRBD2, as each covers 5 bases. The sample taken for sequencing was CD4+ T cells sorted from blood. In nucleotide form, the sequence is TGTGCCTCTTGGGGGACCTACGAGCAGTACTTC. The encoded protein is CASWGTYEQYF.